This entry concerns a single T cell receptor beta chain. This CDR3 comprises 14 residues. V shed 4 bases and J shed 5 bases, with 14 bases lying between them. CDR1 is MGHRA and CDR2 is YSYEKL in the germline V gene. This sample was included in a study of Graves' ophthalmopathy and Graves' hyperthyroidism. Scientists amplified the TCR beta CDR3 regions from RNA transcripts. RT-PCR with HTBI primers came first, then second-round multiplex PCR. MiXCR, applied by TCRdb to the multiplex PCR reads, yields one record per CDR3 protein. The sample consists of under 350,000 distinct CDR3 sequences, around a sixth of them appearing once.

V and J are TRBV4-1 and TRBJ2-5, with D possibly TRBD2 on 7 matching bases. Sample: peripheral blood. The sequence was obtained from an adult man with Graves' ophthalmopathy. The CDR3 is CASSRPGGAETQYF. CDR3 coding DNA: TGCGCCAGCAGCCGACCTGGGGGGGCGGAGACCCAGTACTTC.